This TCR beta chain originates from a study of T cell repertoires and HLA-DP antigens. Study background: CD4+ T cells were cocultured with HeLa cells expressing HLA-DP. DNA input averaged approximately 0.2 ug in sorted CD137+CD4+ and approximately 1,200 ng in pre-culture CD4+. Notes on the study in general: Pre-culture clonality, about 0.042, was far below sorted CD137+ clonality of around 0.39.

Germline assignment: CDR1 SGHDT and CDR2 YYEEEE. V gave up 1 base and J gave up 4 bases, with 6 bases separating them. The CDR3 totals 13 residues. In regard to this clone: Its specificity is not known.

Sequencing was performed with immunoSEQ multiplex PCR; in TCRdb, only in-frame clones are kept and a portion is missing. This sample has about 73,000 clones, with roughly 77% found just once. This sequence joins TRBV5-6 and TRBJ1-3; D unresolved. Sequenced input: CD4+ T cells from PBMCs. The receptor was derived from a man aged 60 to 75 in good health and CMV-seronegative. CDR3 protein: CASSLQQGNTIYF. CDR3 DNA: TGTGCCAGCAGCTTGCAACAGGGAAACACCATATATTTT.